This T cell receptor beta chain is drawn from a study of cytomegalovirus exposure and HLA in healthy donors. Overall study: It was reported in a later analysis that the 120 validation repertoires used the same platform as the approximately 600 first-cohort repertoires. General study findings and limits: The classifier, whose performance was assessed in both the original and validation cohorts, reportedly diagnosed cytomegalovirus status with high specificity and sensitivity. Later, an analysis found that TCR clusters from the first cohort tended to co-occur in the roughly 130 validation repertoires.

A remark on this clone: Its cognate antigen is unknown.

TCRdb keeps only in-frame clones here, not all; method: immunoSEQ multiplex PCR. Seen here are 300,000 to 350,000 clones, roughly 88% observed once, and the top ten hold about 0.96%. From germline, CDR1 is LNHNV and CDR2 YYDKDF (reference sequence). The germline V and J ends were trimmed by 0 bases and 0 bases, with 8 bases remaining between them. The CDR3 spans 15 residues. The receptor was derived from a man aged 30-40 years in good health and CMV-seronegative. The sequencing sample was made of PBMCs. The chain couples TRBV15 to TRBJ1-2; D not certain. The CDR3 loop reads CATSRESAANYGYTF. Here the CDR3 DNA reads TGTGCCACCAGCAGAGAATCAGCGGCTAACTATGGCTACACCTTC.